This T cell receptor (beta chain) was sequenced during a study of neoadjuvant anti-PD-1 for oral cavity cancer. Study at large: Nivolumab at 3 mg/kg was mostly given biweekly, three to four doses, pre-surgery.

Germline lookup yields CDR1 SQVTM and CDR2 ANQGSEA. Trimming removed 6 bases from V and 5 bases from J, with 16 bases in between. This CDR3 region has 14 residues. Patients had newly diagnosed, untreated stage II-IVA oral cavity squamous cell carcinoma. Profiled with immunoSEQ multiplex PCR; TCRdb holds only in-frame clones, not every one. This sample has around 15,000 clones, with around 69% found just once. The chain combines TRBV29-1 with TRBJ1-4, with D possibly TRBD1 on 5 matching bases. This specimen consisted of PBMCs, obtained before nivolumab (anti-PD-1) treatment. The receptor's source is a person aged 35-79 years with oral cavity squamous cell carcinoma. CDR3 in amino acids: CSVPTDSLNEKLFF. The CDR3 nucleotides read TGCAGCGTCCCCACCGACAGTTTGAATGAAAAACTGTTTTTT. The full variable domain, rest sourced from reference TRBV29-1 and TRBJ1-4, is SAVISQKPSRDICQRGTSLTIQCQVDSQVTMMFWYRQQPGQSLTLIATANQGSEATYESGFVIDKFPISRPNLTFSTLTVSNMSPEDSSIYLCSVPTDSLNEKLFFGSGTQLSVL.